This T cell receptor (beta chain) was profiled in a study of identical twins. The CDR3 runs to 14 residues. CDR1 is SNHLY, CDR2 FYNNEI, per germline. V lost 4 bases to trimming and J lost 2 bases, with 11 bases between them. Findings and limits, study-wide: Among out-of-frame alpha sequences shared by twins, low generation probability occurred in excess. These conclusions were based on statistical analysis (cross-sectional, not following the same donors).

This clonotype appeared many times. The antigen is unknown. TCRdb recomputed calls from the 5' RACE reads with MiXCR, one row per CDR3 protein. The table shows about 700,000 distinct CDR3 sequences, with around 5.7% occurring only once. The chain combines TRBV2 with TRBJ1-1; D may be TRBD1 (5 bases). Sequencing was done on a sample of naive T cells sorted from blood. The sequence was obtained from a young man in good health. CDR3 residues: CASSGARVNTEAFF. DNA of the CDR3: TGTGCCAGCAGTGGGGCCAGGGTAAACACTGAAGCTTTCTTT.